This is a list of T cell receptor beta chains from one sample in a study of spatial heterogeneity in lung cancer. One entry per CDR3 protein results from TCRdb running MiXCR on the 5' RACE reads. The repertoire holds 40,000 to 50,000 distinct CDR3 sequences, with about 10% as singletons. Sequenced material: PBMCs, taken at follow-up. These receptors originate from a female donor with early-stage non-small cell lung cancer. Each CDR3 is given without its conserved first and last residue. The D gene is left open where the match is weak.

TRBJ2-7,15,TRBV10-3,TRBD2,AISESLAGALSYEQY
TRBJ2-2,14,TRBV19,TRBD2,ASKRASGGDTGELF
TRBJ2-1,12,TRBV19,TRBD1,ASSGQGNYNEQF
TRBJ2-3,14,TRBV18,NA,ASSARQSSSTDTQY
TRBJ2-7,10,TRBV7-9,NA,ASARDGYEQY
TRBJ2-1,12,TRBV11-1,TRBD2,ASRHSGAYNEQF
TRBJ1-2,12,TRBV28,NA,ASSPPMRGGGYT
TRBJ1-1,11,TRBV5-1,NA,ASRKGENTEAF
TRBJ2-3,11,TRBV7-7,NA,ASSYGPTDTQY
TRBJ2-1,10,TRBV20-1,NA,SARTPSPEQF
TRBJ2-3,14,TRBV25-1,NA,ASSQNRGGRTDTQY
TRBJ2-3,11,TRBV14,NA,ASSQDGTDTQY
TRBJ1-4,11,TRBV12-3/TRBV12-4,NA,ASTTPGFEKLF
TRBJ2-2,16,TRBV6-5,TRBD2,ASSYASGGFAGTGELF
TRBJ2-1,11,TRBV5-5,TRBD1,ASWDRGSNEQF
TRBJ2-3,17,TRBV5-1,NA,ASSLALLEPISLRDTQY
TRBJ2-1,13,TRBV18,NA,ASFPGRNSYNEQF
TRBJ1-1,11,TRBV14,TRBD1,ASSPQQGLEAF
TRBJ2-2,11,TRBV4-2,NA,ASSQSGGGELF
TRBJ2-1,15,TRBV18,TRBD1,ASSRSETGQSVNEQF
TRBJ1-2,11,TRBV5-6,TRBD1,ASSLGTGNYHH
TRBJ2-6,13,TRBV19,NA,ASSIGIAGANVLT
TRBJ1-3,13,TRBV30,NA,AHKSRRTAGNTIY
TRBJ2-3,15,TRBV4-2,TRBD2,ASSQARNGGAADTQY
TRBJ1-1,13,TRBV3-1,NA,ASSQHRDWHTEAF
TRBJ1-1,10,TRBV28,NA,ASSPQGTEAF
TRBJ2-3,12,TRBV7-2,NA,ASSPTRRGDTQY
TRBJ2-7,12,TRBV6-2/TRBV6-3,TRBD2,ASSYSTSRYEQY
TRBJ2-1,9,TRBV4-3,NA,ASSQAGEQF
TRBJ1-5,13,TRBV6-2/TRBV6-3,NA,ASSYVGAGNQPQH
TRBJ2-1,12,TRBV24-1,NA,ATGDGTSLGEQF
TRBJ1-2,14,TRBV19,NA,ASTLSPIQSNSGYT
TRBJ2-7,14,TRBV19,TRBD1,ASSPIPGQGVREQY
TRBJ1-1,14,TRBV5-4,NA,ASSLGGTGRNTEAF
TRBJ2-1,14,TRBV20-1,TRBD2,SARGGGLAGYNEQF
TRBJ2-3,14,TRBV7-8,TRBD2,ASSPEGGGGSDTQY
TRBJ1-1,13,TRBV6-6,NA,ASSYPIQGRTEAF
TRBJ1-2,11,TRBV20-1,TRBD1,SGTTGGDYGYT